The clone carrying this TCR beta chain came up once. The target antigen is unknown. Naive CD45RA+ and memory CD45RO+ CD4+ or CD8+ T cells were FACS-sorted. The CDR3 covers 14 residues. V dropped 3 bases and J dropped 3; count of bases not matched to a gene: 2. Germline CDR1 SEHNR, CDR2 FQNEAQ (reference sequence). This record comes from a study of regulatory dendritic cells for organ transplantation. Study-wide findings and caveats: Naive CD4+ and CD8+ repertoires were highly diverse; memory CD8+ was most oligoclonal.

The method was immunoSEQ multiplex PCR; TCRdb's version includes in-frame clones alone and lacks a portion of them. The sample carries 25,000 to 35,000 clones, approximately 78% recorded once. This sequence originates from a human donor in good health. The chain combines TRBV7-9 with TRBJ2-7, with 10 bases fitting TRBD2. Sequencing was performed on naive CD4+ T cells from blood. Subset here: CD45RA+ naive T cells. The CDR3 DNA reads as TGTGCCAGCAGCTTCGGACTAGCGGACTACGAGCAGTACTTC. It encodes CASSFGLADYEQYF.